The T cell receptor (beta chain) described here comes from a study of T cells in Graves' hyperthyroidism and ophthalmopathy. Study-level background: Before any treatment, at initial diagnosis, peripheral blood was collected.

Only a few counts were recorded for this clonotype. A clone one base away is much larger, so this may be a read error. Uncontrolled infection, other autoimmune disease, pregnancy or lactation disqualified patients from enrolment. TCR beta CDR3 regions were amplified from RNA. During a first-round RT-PCR of the TCR CDR3, the HTBI primer set was used. MiXCR was run by TCRdb on the multiplex PCR reads, yielding one entry per CDR3 protein. The repertoire consists of hundreds of thousands of distinct CDR3 sequences, with around 15% occurring once and the leading ten covering about 9.4%. V was pared by 7 bases and J by 0 bases, with 9 bases between. Germline V gene data show CDR1 as SNHLY and CDR2 as FYNNEI. CDR3 length equals 13 residues.

The chain uses TRBV2 and TRBJ1-1; possible D gene TRBD1, 5 bases. The receptor comes from a young woman with Graves' hyperthyroidism. Sequencing input: blood. The CDR3 loop reads CASKTEMNTEAFF. CDR3 nucleotides: TGTGCCAGCAAGACAGAAATGAACACTGAAGCTTTCTTT.